The 3 T cell receptor beta chains presented below share a single source sample, sequenced in a study of blood T cell repertoires in COVID-19. Produced via immunoSEQ multiplex PCR; TCRdb's table is partial and in-frame only. This sample has approximately 210,000 clones, with approximately 84% found just once. Sequencing input: PBMCs or T cells enriched from blood (not recorded which). The receptors derive from a middle-aged man who had recovered from COVID-19.

This rearrangement joins TRBV30 to TRBJ1-2, with 10 bases that match TRBD1. The CDR3 spans 13 residues. Germline CDR1 is GTSNPN and CDR2 is SVGIG (reference sequence). Trimming removed 7 bases from V and 7 bases from J; junction bases left unmatched: 9. The CDR3 bases are TGTGCCTCACCCCGGACAGGGGGTGGTGGCTACACCTTC. It is translated as CASPRTGGGGYTF.

The chain has TRBV29-1 and TRBJ1-4, with D possibly TRBD1 on 6 matching bases. This CDR3 has 13 amino acids. V dropped 4 bases and J dropped 4 bases, with 10 bases sitting between them. The germline gives CDR1 SQVTM, CDR2 ANQGSEA. CDR3 sequence: CSVGGGLNEKLFF. DNA for the CDR3: TGCAGCGTTGGGGGGGGCCTTAATGAAAAACTGTTTTTT.

In its sample, this clone was seen once. This chain uses TRBV18 with TRBJ1-1, with D hard to call. This CDR3 has 14 amino acids. Trimming removed 3 bases from V and 4 bases from J, with 12 bases in between. Germline V gene data show CDR1 as KGHSH and CDR2 as LQKENI. In DNA form, the CDR3 reads TGTGCCAGCTCACCGATTACACAGAGCACTGAAGCTTTCTTT. This sequence encodes CASSPITQSTEAFF.